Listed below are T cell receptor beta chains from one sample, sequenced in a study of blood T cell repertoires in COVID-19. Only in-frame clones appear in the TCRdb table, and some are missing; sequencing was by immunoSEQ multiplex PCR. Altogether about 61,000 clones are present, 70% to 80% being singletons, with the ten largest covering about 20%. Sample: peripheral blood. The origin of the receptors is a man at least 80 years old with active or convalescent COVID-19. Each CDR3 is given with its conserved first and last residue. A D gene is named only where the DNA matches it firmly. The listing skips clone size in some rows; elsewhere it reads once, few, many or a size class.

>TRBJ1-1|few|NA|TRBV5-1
TGCGCCAGCAGCCCGCACAGTAACACTGAAGCTTTCTTT
CASSPHSNTEAFF
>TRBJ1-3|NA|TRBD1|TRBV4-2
TGTGCCAGCAGCCAAGGCAGGGGGACCTCTGGAAACACCATATATTTT
CASSQGRGTSGNTIYF
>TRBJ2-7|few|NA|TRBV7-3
TGTGCCAGCAGCTTGGACTTTACCTTGGGGGAGCAGTACTTC
CASSLDFTLGEQYF
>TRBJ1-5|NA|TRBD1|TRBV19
TGTGCCAGTACCGGCCGGGACAGGGATTATCAGCCCCAGCATTTT
CASTGRDRDYQPQHF
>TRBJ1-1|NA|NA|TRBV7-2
TGTGCCAGCAGTGTAGAAACGAACACTGAAGCTTTCTTT
CASSVETNTEAFF
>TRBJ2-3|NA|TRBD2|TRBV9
TGTGCCAGCAGCGTTAGCGGGCGAGGCACAGATACGCAGTATTTT
CASSVSGRGTDTQYF
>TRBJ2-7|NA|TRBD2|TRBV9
TGTGCCAGCAGCCCTCGGGCGGGAGGGTTCAACGAGCAGTACTTC
CASSPRAGGFNEQYF
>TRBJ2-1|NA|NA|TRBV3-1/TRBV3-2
TGTGCCAGCAGCCGACCCAGGACTCCAAGCTCCTACAATGAGCAGTTCTTC
CASSRPRTPSSYNEQFF
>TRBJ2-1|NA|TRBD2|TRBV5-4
TGTGCCAGCAGGCGGGAGAACAATGAGCAGTTCTTC
CASRRENNEQFF
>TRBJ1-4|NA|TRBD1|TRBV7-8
TGTGCCAGCAGCTCCGGACAGGTGAATGAAAAACTGTTTTTT
CASSSGQVNEKLFF
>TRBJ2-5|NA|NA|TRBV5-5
TGTGCCAGCAGCTTTTACGGACAGTCCGGAGAGACCCAGTACTTC
CASSFYGQSGETQYF
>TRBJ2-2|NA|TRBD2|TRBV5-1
TGCGCCAGCAGCTTGCTAGCGGGCGCGAACACCGGGGAGCTGTTTTTT
CASSLLAGANTGELFF
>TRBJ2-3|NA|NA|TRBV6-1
TGTGCCAGCAGTGAACAGGGTGTAAGCACAGATACGCAGTATTTT
CASSEQGVSTDTQYF
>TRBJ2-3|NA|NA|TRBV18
TGTGCCAGCTCACCCGGGGGAATCACAGATACGCAGTATTTT
CASSPGGITDTQYF
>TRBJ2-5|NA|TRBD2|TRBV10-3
TGTGCCATCAGTGGAACGACTAGCGGGAGGGAGGAAGAGACCCAGTACTTC
CAISGTTSGREEETQYF
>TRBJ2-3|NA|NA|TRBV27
TGTGCCAGCAGGGGGTGGACAAGTAGCACAGATACGCAGTATTTT
CASRGWTSSTDTQYF
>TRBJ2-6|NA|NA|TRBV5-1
TGCGCCAGCAGATACCCAGGTTCAGGGGCCAACGTCCTGACTTTC
CASRYPGSGANVLTF
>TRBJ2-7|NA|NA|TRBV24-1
TGTGCCACCAGCGCACAGGGATACGAGCAGTACTTC
CATSAQGYEQYF
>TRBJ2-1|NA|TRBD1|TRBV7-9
TGTGCCAGCAACCCGGGACAGACCACCTACAATGAGCAGTTCTTC
CASNPGQTTYNEQFF
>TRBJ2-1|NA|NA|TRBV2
TGTGCCAGCTTTGTGAGCTCCTACAATGAGCAGTTCTTC
CASFVSSYNEQFF
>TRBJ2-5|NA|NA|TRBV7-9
TGTGCCAGCAGCTGGACATCGTCCGTAGAGACCCAGTACTTC
CASSWTSSVETQYF
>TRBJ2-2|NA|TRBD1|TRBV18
TGTGCCAGCTCACCGGGACAGGGGATCGGGGAGCTGTTTTTT
CASSPGQGIGELFF
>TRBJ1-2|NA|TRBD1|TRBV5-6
TGTGCCAGCAGCCCGACCGACAGGGTTGCGGCTAACTATGGCTACACCTTC
CASSPTDRVAANYGYTF
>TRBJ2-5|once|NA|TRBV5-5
TGTGCCAGCAGCCCCTCCGTCCAAGAGACCCAGTACTTC
CASSPSVQETQYF
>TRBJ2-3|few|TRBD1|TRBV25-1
TGTGCCAGCAGCCTCGGACAGGCGAGCACAGATACGCAGTATTTT
CASSLGQASTDTQYF
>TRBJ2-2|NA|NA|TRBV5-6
TGTGCCAGCAGCCAGCAGGACACCGGGGAGCTGTTTTTT
CASSQQDTGELFF
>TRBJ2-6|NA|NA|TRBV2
TGTGCCAGCATTGCAGGGGTAGCTGGGGCCAACGTCCTGACTTTC
CASIAGVAGANVLTF
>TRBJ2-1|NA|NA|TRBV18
TGTGCCAGCTCAACGACAGTCTACAATGAGCAGTTCTTC
CASSTTVYNEQFF
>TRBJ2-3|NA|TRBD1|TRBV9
TGTGCCAGCAGCGAGGACAGGACGTACACAGATACGCAGTATTTT
CASSEDRTYTDTQYF
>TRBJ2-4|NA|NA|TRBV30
TGTGCCTGGAGTGTACGGGACACCCAAAACATTCAGTACTTC
CAWSVRDTQNIQYF
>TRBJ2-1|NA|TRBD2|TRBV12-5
TGTGCTAGTGCAACCACGGGACTAGCCAATGAGCAGTTCTTC
CASATTGLANEQFF
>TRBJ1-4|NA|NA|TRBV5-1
TGCGCCAGCAGCTCCGCAGGATACGAAAATGAAAAACTGTTTTTT
CASSSAGYENEKLFF
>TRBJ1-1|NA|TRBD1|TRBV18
TGTGCCAGCTCACCAAGGACAGGGGTGAACACTGAAGCTTTCTTT
CASSPRTGVNTEAFF
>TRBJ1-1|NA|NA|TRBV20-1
TGCAGTGCTAGAGCGGGGGGCGAAGCTTTCTTT
CSARAGGEAFF
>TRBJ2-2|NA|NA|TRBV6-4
TGTGCCAGCAGTGACCAAGGGGGAGACGGGGAGCTGTTTTTT
CASSDQGGDGELFF
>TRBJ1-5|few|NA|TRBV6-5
TGTGCCAGCAGTTACCCCCGGAGTTATCAGCCCCAGCATTTT
CASSYPRSYQPQHF
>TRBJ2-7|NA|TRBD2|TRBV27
TGTGCCAGCAGTCACGGGACTAGCGGGAGAGGTTACGAGCAGTACTTC
CASSHGTSGRGYEQYF
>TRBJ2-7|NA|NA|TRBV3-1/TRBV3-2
TGTGCCAGCAGCCAAGACAGGAGGAGCTCCTACGAGCAGTACTTC
CASSQDRRSSYEQYF
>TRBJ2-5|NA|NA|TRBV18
TGTGCCAGCTCACCCCCCAGGGTACAAGAGACCCAGTACTTC
CASSPPRVQETQYF
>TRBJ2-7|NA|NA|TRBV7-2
TGTGCCAGCACCCAGGGGGGTCTGGTCGAGCAGTACTTC
CASTQGGLVEQYF
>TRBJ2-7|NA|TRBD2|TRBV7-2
TGTGCCAGCAGGCAACTAGCGGGGCCTTACGAGCAGTACTTC
CASRQLAGPYEQYF
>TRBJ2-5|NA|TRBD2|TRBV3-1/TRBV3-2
TGTGCCAGCAGGTGTTCATCCAAGCGGGAGGAGGAGACCCAGTACTTC
CASRCSSKREEETQYF
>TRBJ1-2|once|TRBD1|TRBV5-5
TGTGCCAGCAGCGCCCGGGACCCGGATCAGGGGGCCTATGGCTACACCTTC
CASSARDPDQGAYGYTF
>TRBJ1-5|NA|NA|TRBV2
TGTGCCAGCAGTGATTGGCGGGGCAATCAGCCCCAGCATTTT
CASSDWRGNQPQHF
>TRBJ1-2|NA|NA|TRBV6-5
TGTGCCAGCAGGATGGGAGGGATCTATGGCTACACCTTC
CASRMGGIYGYTF
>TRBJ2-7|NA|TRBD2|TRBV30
TGTGCCTGGGGGAGGCCTAGCGGGAGGTACGAGCAGTACTTC
CAWGRPSGRYEQYF
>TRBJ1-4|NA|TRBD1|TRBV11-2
TGTGCCAGCAGCTTAGGGGCTCAGGGGGGTAATGAAAAACTGTTTTTT
CASSLGAQGGNEKLFF
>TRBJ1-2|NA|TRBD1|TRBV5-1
TGCGCCAGCGCGACAGGGAACTATGGCTACACCTTC
CASATGNYGYTF
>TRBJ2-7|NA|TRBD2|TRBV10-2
TGCGCCAGCAGTGAGCCCCTTCTAGCGGGGGGCTCCTACGAGCAGTACTTC
CASSEPLLAGGSYEQYF
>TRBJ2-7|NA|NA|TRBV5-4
TGTGCCAGCAGCTTGGGCATAACAGGTGTCGCCTACGAGCAGTACTTC
CASSLGITGVAYEQYF
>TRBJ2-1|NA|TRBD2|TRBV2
TGTGCCAGCAGTGCTCGTTTCGGGACTAGCAGAGAGTTCTTC
CASSARFGTSREFF
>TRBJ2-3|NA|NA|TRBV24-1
TGTGCCACCCGAGGAACGGGGGAAGATACGCAGTATTTT
CATRGTGEDTQYF
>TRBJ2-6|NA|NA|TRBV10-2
TGCGCCAGCCGTTCGGGGGGCGCTTCAGGGGCCAACGTCCTGACTTTC
CASRSGGASGANVLTF